This is a list of T cell receptor beta chains from one sample in a study of T-cell reconstitution after alpha-beta-depleted transplantation in children. TCRdb recomputed calls from the PCR reads with MiXCR, one row per CDR3 protein. This sample has nearly 350,000 distinct CDR3 sequences, with about 16% found just once. The sequenced sample was PBMCs, mostly from graft donor cells, obtained 360 days after TCRalphabeta/CD19-depleted stem cell transplant. The receptor source for this set is a male patient aged 2-15 years who had a stem cell transplant for acute lymphoblastic leukemia, so the T cells may come from the graft donor. The CDR3 runs from the conserved cysteine through the conserved F or W. The order of the fields is V gene, J gene, D gene, CDR3 protein. The D gene is left open where the match is weak.

>TRBV4-3|TRBJ2-1|-
CASSQDLGHTEQFF
>TRBV7-3|TRBJ2-1|TRBD2
CASSLNPSGGSSYNEQFF
>TRBV29-1|TRBJ2-5|-
CSAYRAGQETQYF
>TRBV4-1|TRBJ2-3|TRBD2
CASSQALGGRTDTQYF
>TRBV29-1|TRBJ2-7|TRBD1
CSVSTTGAAYEQYF
>TRBV10-3|TRBJ2-7|-
CAISGDRYEQYF
>TRBV27|TRBJ2-7|TRBD1
CASRSGGQGVPSYEQYF
>TRBV7-6|TRBJ2-3|TRBD1
CASSLPRTGGSTDTQYF
>TRBV27|TRBJ2-7|TRBD2
CASRPFGLAGAGEQYF
>TRBV27|TRBJ2-7|TRBD1
CASSPSTGGRFYEQYF
>TRBV30|TRBJ2-3|-
CAWSVRDTQYF
>TRBV12-3/TRBV12-4|TRBJ2-3|TRBD2
CASSQPGTRDTDTQYF
>TRBV12-3/TRBV12-4|TRBJ1-1|-
CASSWAQHLEAFF
>TRBV5-1|TRBJ2-5|-
CASRALQETQYF
>TRBV12-3/TRBV12-4|TRBJ2-3|-
CASSFVTDTQYF
>TRBV3-1|TRBJ2-3|TRBD1
CASSPGTVGDTQYF
>TRBV9|TRBJ2-3|-
CASSAARTDTQYF
>TRBV24-1|TRBJ2-2|TRBD2
CATSDLPAGVSTGELFF
>TRBV28|TRBJ2-7|-
CASSSLISPPYEQYF
>TRBV20-1|TRBJ1-6|-
CSASTGSDPLHF
>TRBV18|TRBJ2-1|TRBD2
CASSPQLANNEQFF
>TRBV19|TRBJ2-1|-
CASNWGSTYNEQFF
>TRBV6-2/TRBV6-3|TRBJ1-1|-
CASSYMVVNTEAFF
>TRBV12-3/TRBV12-4|TRBJ1-5|TRBD1
CASSQTPTGEGNQPQHF
>TRBV27|TRBJ2-7|TRBD1
CASSNTGGPYEQYF
>TRBV10-3|TRBJ2-6|-
CAISESFGGANVLTF
>TRBV4-3|TRBJ2-1|-
CASSLGSSNNEQFF
>TRBV28|TRBJ2-5|TRBD1
CATFKGQDQETQYF
>TRBV5-1|TRBJ2-5|-
CASSLFRETQYF
>TRBV20-1|TRBJ2-7|TRBD2
CSARDPLAGGEQYF
>TRBV5-6|TRBJ2-3|-
CASRRGEGDTQYF
>TRBV12-3/TRBV12-4|TRBJ2-1|-
CASSLGAYNEQFF
>TRBV20-1|TRBJ2-7|-
CSARRQAFYEQYF
>TRBV12-5|TRBJ2-1|TRBD2
CASGLGTSINEQFF
>TRBV7-9|TRBJ2-5|TRBD1
CASSQGQGWGTQYF
>TRBV5-1|TRBJ2-7|-
CASHLTSDGYYEQYF
>TRBV9|TRBJ2-2|TRBD1
CASSVQGAFTGELFF
>TRBV29-1|TRBJ2-2|-
CSVEEGPPGELFF
>TRBV2|TRBJ1-5|TRBD1
CASSGDRGLNLPQHF
>TRBV24-1|TRBJ2-2|TRBD1
CATSDTGTGGTGELFF
>TRBV28|TRBJ2-7|-
CASSAPVGVAYEQYF
>TRBV20-1|TRBJ2-7|-
CSASGSNEQYF
>TRBV29-1|TRBJ2-5|-
CSVEDLVKETQYF
>TRBV4-1|TRBJ2-1|-
CASSQDGLDSNEQFF
>TRBV15|TRBJ2-7|-
CATSRDRASYEQYF
>TRBV5-8|TRBJ1-6|TRBD1
CASRNGQGFSPLHF
>TRBV25-1|TRBJ2-3|-
CASSEYPDTQYF
>TRBV5-1|TRBJ2-7|-
CASSLAPRGDYEQYF
>TRBV20-1|TRBJ1-1|-
CSAWSSVEAFF
>TRBV9|TRBJ1-4|-
CASSVGGRRSNEKLFF
>TRBV19|TRBJ2-1|TRBD2
CASSILASGGNEQFF
>TRBV4-1|TRBJ1-2|TRBD1
CASSQLSGTDYGYTF
>TRBV4-1|TRBJ2-1|TRBD2
CASSQGPRLAGGTYNEQFF
>TRBV7-2|TRBJ1-1|-
CASSSIWNTEAFF